This paragraph covers one T cell receptor beta chain sequence. Its cognate antigen is unknown. One base away lies a much larger clone, so this may be a sequencing read error. These data originate in a study of T-cell reconstitution after alpha-beta-depleted transplantation in children. Study conclusions and caveats: The main origin of T-cell counts and diversity one year after transplant was newly produced T cells.

Unique molecular identifiers were built into the TCRbeta library. MiXCR, applied by TCRdb to the PCR reads, yields one record per CDR3 protein. The sample has around 670,000 distinct CDR3 sequences, about 12% seen once. Germline CDR1 and CDR2: SQVTM and ANQGSEA. The ends were cut back, 4 bases at V and 5 bases at J, with 11 bases in the middle. The length of the CDR3 is 13 residues. The rearrangement joins TRBV29-1 to TRBJ2-2; D remains unclear. The specimen comprised PBMCs, sampled before TCRalphabeta/CD19-depleted stem cell transplant. The receptor was derived from a girl aged 2-10 years with congenital amegakaryocytic thrombocytopenia, due to receive a stem cell transplant. This CDR3 is CSVGFVRTGELFF. The CDR3 nucleotides are TGCAGCGTTGGGTTCGTCCGGACCGGGGAGCTGTTTTTT.